This TCR beta chain was documented in a study of T cell repertoires in cytomegalovirus infection. Turning to the study itself: Indications of both CMV infection and matching HLA type were provided by public TCR beta signatures. Findings and caveats of the study: In two of eight donors, the top clonotype was HLA-C-restricted CMV-specific.

MiXCR, run by TCRdb on the reads, gives a single entry per CDR3 protein. The profile covers hundreds of thousands of distinct CDR3 sequences, with about 8.8% appearing a single time and 2% to 3% taken by the ten largest. CDR3 length equals 15 residues. Germline CDR1 and CDR2: SSHAT and FNYEAQ (reference sequence). At least ten counts were recorded for this clonotype. What it binds is unknown. Relative to the germline gene, one junction end is altered; a read error may explain this. The TCR comes from a human donor in good health (CMV status not recorded). Some clones in this sample may be carry-over from other donors' samples. Specimen: PBMCs. This chain joins TRBV7-7 and TRBJ2-5; 10 bases are shared with TRBD1. The DNA of the CDR3 is TGTGCTAGCAGCCCCTCGGGGGGACAGGGGCAGACCCAGTACTTC. Protein sequence: CASSPSGGQGQTQYF.